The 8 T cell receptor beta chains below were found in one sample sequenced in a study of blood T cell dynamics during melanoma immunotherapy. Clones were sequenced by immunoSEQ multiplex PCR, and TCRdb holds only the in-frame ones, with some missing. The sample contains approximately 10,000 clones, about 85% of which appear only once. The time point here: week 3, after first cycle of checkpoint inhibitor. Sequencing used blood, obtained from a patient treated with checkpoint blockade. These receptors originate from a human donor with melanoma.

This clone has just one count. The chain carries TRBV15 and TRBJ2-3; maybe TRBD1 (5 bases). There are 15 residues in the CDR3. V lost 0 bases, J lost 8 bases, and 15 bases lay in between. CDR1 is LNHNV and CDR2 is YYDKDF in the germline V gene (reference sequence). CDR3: CATSRDQGSRFTQYF. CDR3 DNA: TGTGCCACCAGCAGAGATCAGGGCTCCCGTTTTACGCAGTATTTT. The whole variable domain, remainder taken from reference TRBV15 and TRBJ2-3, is DAMVIQNPRYQVTQFGKPVTLSCSQTLNHNVMYWYQQKSSQAPKLLFHYYDKDFNNEADTPDNFQSRRPNTSFCFLDIRSPGLGDTAMYLCATSRDQGSRFTQYFGPGTRLTVL.

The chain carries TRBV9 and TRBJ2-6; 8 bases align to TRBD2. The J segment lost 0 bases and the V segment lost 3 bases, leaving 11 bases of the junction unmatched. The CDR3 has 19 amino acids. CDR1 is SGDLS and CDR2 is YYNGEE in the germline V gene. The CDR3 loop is CASSALRGGPTSGANVLTF. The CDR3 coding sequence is TGTGCCAGCAGCGCCCTCCGCGGGGGGCCAACCTCTGGGGCCAACGTCCTGACTTTC.

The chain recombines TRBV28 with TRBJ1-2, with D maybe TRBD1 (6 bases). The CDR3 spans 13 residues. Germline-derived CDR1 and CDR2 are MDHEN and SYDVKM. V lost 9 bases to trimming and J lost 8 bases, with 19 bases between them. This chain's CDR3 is CASVQGPPRGYTF. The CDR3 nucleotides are TGTGCCAGTGTTCAGGGGCCCCCTCGGGGCTACACCTTC.

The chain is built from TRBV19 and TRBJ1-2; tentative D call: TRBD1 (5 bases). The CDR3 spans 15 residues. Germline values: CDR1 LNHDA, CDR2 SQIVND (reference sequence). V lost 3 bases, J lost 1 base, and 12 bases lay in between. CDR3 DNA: TGTGCCAGTAGTATGATGGGACTCTTTAACTATGGCTACACCTTC. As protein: CASSMMGLFNYGYTF. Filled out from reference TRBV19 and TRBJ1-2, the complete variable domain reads DGGITQSPKYLFRKEGQNVTLSCEQNLNHDAMYWYRQDPGQGLRLIYYSQIVNDFQKGDIAEGYSVSREKKESFPLTVTSAQKNPTAFYLCASSMMGLFNYGYTFGSGTRLTVV.

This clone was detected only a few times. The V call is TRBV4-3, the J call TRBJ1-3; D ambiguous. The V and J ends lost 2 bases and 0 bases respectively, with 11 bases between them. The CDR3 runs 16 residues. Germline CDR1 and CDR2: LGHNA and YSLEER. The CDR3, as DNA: TGCGCCAGCAGCCAACAATTGGACCTCTCTGGAAACACCATATATTTT. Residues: CASSQQLDLSGNTIYF.

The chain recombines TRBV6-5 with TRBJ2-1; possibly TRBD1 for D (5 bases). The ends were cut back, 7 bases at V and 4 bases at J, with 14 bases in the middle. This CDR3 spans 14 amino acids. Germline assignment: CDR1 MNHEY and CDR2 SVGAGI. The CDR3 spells CASNPDSLYNEQFF. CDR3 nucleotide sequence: TGTGCCAGCAACCCAGACAGTCTATACAATGAGCAGTTCTTC.

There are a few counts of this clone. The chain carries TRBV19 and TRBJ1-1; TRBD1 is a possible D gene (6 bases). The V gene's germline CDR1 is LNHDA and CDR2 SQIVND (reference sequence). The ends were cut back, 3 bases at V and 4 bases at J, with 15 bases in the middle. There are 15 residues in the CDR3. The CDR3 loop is CASSILRGGGTEAFF. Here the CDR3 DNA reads TGTGCCAGTAGTATCCTCAGGGGAGGGGGCACTGAAGCTTTCTTT.

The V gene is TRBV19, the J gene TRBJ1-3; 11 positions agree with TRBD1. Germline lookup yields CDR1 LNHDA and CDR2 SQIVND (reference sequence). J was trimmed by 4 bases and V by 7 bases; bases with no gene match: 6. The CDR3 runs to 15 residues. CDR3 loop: CASTKRTGGGNTIYF. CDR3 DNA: TGTGCCAGTACCAAGAGGACAGGGGGCGGAAACACCATATATTTT.